This T cell receptor (beta chain) was obtained from a study of a mutant IDH1 vaccine in newly diagnosed glioma. The CDR3 consists of 17 residues. Germline-derived CDR1 and CDR2 are SNHLY and FYNNEI. V was pared by 4 bases and J by 0 bases, with 10 bases of the junction left unmatched. Stated time point: week 11, during vaccination. A single vaccine dose contained 300 ug of mutant IDH1 20-mer peptide, and topical imiquimod was used with it. The protocol was immunoSEQ multiplex PCR, while the TCRdb copy is restricted to in-frame clones and leaves out a portion. The repertoire holds 35,000 or so clones, 80% seen once, with over 12% in the top ten. Worth noting for this clone: Its target is not known.

The sample in question was peripheral blood mononuclear cells (PBMCs), obtained from a glioma patient whose treatment included an IDH1 peptide vaccine. The TCR sequence derives from a woman between 25 and 40 years old with glioma. Some clones in this sample may be carry-over from other donors' samples. The J gene is TRBJ2-3, the V gene TRBV2; 7 nucleotides agree with TRBD2. CDR3 amino acids: CASSGVVAGRSTDTQYF. The CDR3 nucleotides are TGTGCCAGCAGTGGGGTGGTAGCGGGCCGTAGCACAGATACGCAGTATTTT.